This is a list of T cell receptor beta chains from one sample in a study of T cell repertoires in aging, cancer and after chemotherapy. TCRdb recomputed calls from the multiplex PCR reads with MiXCR, one row per CDR3 protein. The sample contains a few thousand distinct CDR3 sequences, around 20% of which appear only once. Sequencing was carried out using blood. The receptors were sampled from a human donor with a blood cancer. CDR3s include the opening cysteine and the closing phenylalanine or tryptophan. Rows may omit the clone size; those that give it use once, few, many or a size class.

j_call v_call clone_size cdr3_aa
TRBJ2-5 TRBV5-1 . CASSLGQQETQYF
TRBJ1-3 TRBV30 medium-sized CAQARITGNTIYF
TRBJ1-1 TRBV20-1 . CSTRNPGGVYTEAFF
TRBJ1-2 TRBV5-1 few CASSLDRDGYGYTF
TRBJ1-3 TRBV6-5 medium-sized CASSYSRAVGNTIYF
TRBJ2-2 TRBV5-1 . CASSSYMNTGELFF
TRBJ1-5 TRBV6-1 medium-sized CASEGRQGGDQPQHF
TRBJ1-2 TRBV2 once CASSETGTGNYGYTF
TRBJ2-1 TRBV10-3 . CAISSAGGLYNEQFF
TRBJ2-1 TRBV15 medium-sized CATSRETSGVDEQFF
TRBJ1-3 TRBV29-1 medium-sized CSAWWGNTIYF
TRBJ2-1 TRBV7-9 . CASSPQAGTTYNEQFF
TRBJ2-5 TRBV20-1 . CSARDRTGGETQYF
TRBJ2-4 TRBV6-1 few CASIMGVAKNIQYF
TRBJ2-1 TRBV5-1 few CASSAEVGTYNEQFF
TRBJ1-2 TRBV12-3/TRBV12-4 . CASSLGGEGYTF
TRBJ2-6 TRBV27 medium-sized CASGGTAGSGANVLTF
TRBJ2-7 TRBV11-3 medium-sized CASSFPDRGRNEQYF
TRBJ2-7 TRBV11-1 . CASSFGPISLAGSSYEQYF
TRBJ2-3 TRBV11-1 medium-sized CASSSPIGDTDTQYF
TRBJ2-7 TRBV19 . CVSSPSGQGGSEQYF
TRBJ1-1 TRBV19 . CASSRQTGLSTEAFF
TRBJ2-7 TRBV27 medium-sized CASSWKGMPYEQYF
TRBJ2-3 TRBV20-1 few CSATVHSTDTQYF
TRBJ1-2 TRBV5-6 few CASRQGITNYGYTF
TRBJ1-1 TRBV7-9 . CASSLTGTTNTEAFF
TRBJ2-1 TRBV5-1 . CASSYGWTSGSYNEQFF
TRBJ1-2 TRBV6-5 medium-sized CASSGQGSAYGYTF
TRBJ2-7 TRBV6-1 medium-sized CASTHPDRLYEQYF
TRBJ2-1 TRBV15 medium-sized CATSRSLTSGMENEQFF
TRBJ1-4 TRBV19 medium-sized CASSPQGYEKLFF
TRBJ2-2 TRBV7-2 . CASSRSAALAAGELFF
TRBJ2-7 TRBV6-1 medium-sized CASSEARGGPYEQYF
TRBJ2-3 TRBV5-1 few CASSSDSASTDTQYF
TRBJ2-3 TRBV30 medium-sized CAWSVGLASTDTQYF
TRBJ2-1 TRBV5-1 few CASSPGFNNEQFF
TRBJ1-1 TRBV12-3/TRBV12-4 few CASSFGPRNTEAFF
TRBJ2-1 TRBV5-4 medium-sized CASSFPGTSGGFNEQFF
TRBJ2-1 TRBV14 . CASSQIGGEQFF
TRBJ1-5 TRBV6-1 medium-sized CASSDSNQPQHF
TRBJ2-3 TRBV7-9 . CASAGGAGGTDTQYF
TRBJ2-7 TRBV7-6 medium-sized CASSLASSSYEQYF
TRBJ1-4 TRBV7-9 few CASSSGTSGEKLFF
TRBJ2-7 TRBV7-6 few CASSRGLAYEQYF
TRBJ1-2 TRBV20-1 . CSARRQGVTNYGYTF
TRBJ1-4 TRBV5-1 . CASSSTPGTGEKLFF
TRBJ2-3 TRBV12-3/TRBV12-4 . CASSWDLATDTQYF
TRBJ2-7 TRBV4-1 . CASSPNGF
TRBJ2-7 TRBV7-2 few CASSISGLLSYEQYF
TRBJ2-1 TRBV7-9 few CASSLRPGPLGYQEQFF
TRBJ1-2 TRBV5-6 . CASSQIPGPNYGYTF
TRBJ2-3 TRBV4-2 . CASSQDGQNTDTQYF
TRBJ2-6 TRBV19 medium-sized CASSFPGNPGANVLTF
TRBJ1-3 TRBV6-6 medium-sized CASLGGVRSGNTIYF
TRBJ2-1 TRBV6-4 medium-sized CASSDSVAGNYNEQFF
TRBJ2-5 TRBV12-3/TRBV12-4 few CASSRQGAGRETQYF
TRBJ1-2 TRBV10-3 . CAIRDTGFPNYGYTF
TRBJ2-7 TRBV18 . CASSPTSGGADEQYF